The rows below give T cell receptor beta chains drawn from one sample of a study of tumor-infiltrating lymphocytes in primary liver carcinoma. Each CDR3 protein gets one entry after TCRdb re-called the multiplex PCR reads with MiXCR. The table lists approximately 120,000 distinct CDR3 sequences, around 60% of them singletons. The sequenced sample consisted of liver tumor tissue from sampling region 3. These receptors came from a woman aged 55-75 years with primary liver carcinoma and hepatitis B virus infection. The CDR3 runs from the conserved cysteine through the conserved F or W. A D gene is named only where the DNA matches it firmly. A row's size may be missing; if present it is once, few, many or a size class.

J gene,D gene,clone size,V gene,CDR3 protein,CDR3 DNA
TRBJ2-7,TRBD2,NA,TRBV11-2,CASSLNGGEVYKQYF,TGTGCCAGCAGCTTAAATGGGGGGGAGGTCTACAAGCAGTACTTC
TRBJ2-5,TRBD2,NA,TRBV12-3/TRBV12-4,CASCQTSGETQYF,TGTGCCAGCTGTCAAACTAGCGGGGAGACCCAGTATTTC
TRBJ1-2,NA,NA,TRBV4-2,CASIQEQSSSYGYTF,TGTGCCAGCATCCAAGAACAGTCCTCGAGCTATGGCTATACCTTC
TRBJ1-2,NA,few,TRBV2,CASMGQLNYGYTF,TGTGCCAGCATGGGTCAGCTTAACTATGGCTACACCTTC
TRBJ2-1,TRBD2,NA,TRBV11-2,CASSLRLAGTNEQFF,TGCGCCAGCAGCTTAAGACTAGCGGGGACCAATGAGCAGTTCTTC
TRBJ2-1,NA,NA,TRBV11-2,CASSLDENRNGLFF,TGTGCCAGCAGCTTAGATGAGAACCGCAATGGGCTGTTCTTC
TRBJ2-2,TRBD2,NA,TRBV11-1,CANRPSLDSGELFF,TGTGCCAACAGACCGAGCCTTGACAGCGGGGAGTTGTTTTTT
TRBJ2-1,TRBD2,NA,TRBV11-2,CASSLQTSVLGVSYNEQFF,TGTGCCAGCAGCTTGCAGACTAGCGTCTTAGGGGTCTCCTACAATGAACAGTTCTTC
TRBJ2-7,TRBD2,NA,TRBV4-2,CASSQETGGQYEQCF,TGTGCCAGCAGCCAAGAGACGGGAGGGCAGTACGAGCAGTGCTTC
TRBJ2-3,NA,NA,TRBV12-3/TRBV12-4,CISSLRAYTQYF,TGTATCAGCAGCCTCCGGGCGTATACGCAGTATTTT
TRBJ2-5,NA,few,TRBV2,CASDVARQETQYF,TGTGCCAGCGATGTGGCCAGGCAAGAGACCCAGTACTTC
TRBJ2-1,NA,many,TRBV29-1,CSVDGGGTSYNEQFF,TGCAGCGTTGATGGAGGGGGGACCTCCTACAATGAGCAGTTCTTC
TRBJ1-4,NA,NA,TRBV29-1,CSDGGRGERLFF,TGCAGCGATGGTGGTCGGGGTGAAAGACTGTTTTTT
TRBJ2-3,NA,few,TRBV5-1,CASSLGASPSTDTQYF,TGCGCCAGCAGCTTGGGGGCTAGCCCTAGCACAGATACGCAGTATTTT
TRBJ2-5,NA,NA,TRBV6-6,CASAASEAGETQYF,TGTGCCAGCGCCGCCAGTGAAGCCGGAGAGACCCAGTACTTC